The 13 T cell receptor beta chains given below trace back to one sample, sequenced in a study of shared clonotypes between healthy human individuals. The repertoire was sequenced with immunoSEQ multiplex PCR; TCRdb's copy has only in-frame clones and lacks some. The table has 2,500,000 or so clones, around 92% seen once. Sample: naive CD4+ T cells from PBMCs. Subset denoted: CD45RA+ positively selected. The receptor source for this set is a man aged 18 to 29 in good health. Some clones in this sample may be carry-over from other donors' samples.

The rearrangement uses TRBV16 and TRBJ2-7, with TRBD1 as a possible D gene (5 bases). Trimming pared 4 bases from V and 0 bases from J, leaving 13 bases between. Germline lookup yields CDR1 KGHSY and CDR2 FQNENV. The length of the CDR3 is 15 residues. The CDR3 sequence: CASSRLQVSSYEQYF. DNA for the CDR3: TGTGCCAGCAGCCGCTTACAGGTGAGCTCCTACGAGCAGTACTTC.

The chain has TRBV5-1 and TRBJ2-3; 14 bases match TRBD2. Unmatched junction bases numbered 11, after V lost 4 bases and J lost 1 base. Germline CDR1 and CDR2: SGHRS and YFSETQ. The CDR3 is made up of 19 amino acids. DNA for the CDR3: TGCGCCAGCAGCGAATTGACTAGCGGGAGGGTTAAGCGCACAGATACGCAGTATTTT. Its translation is CASSELTSGRVKRTDTQYF.

The V call is TRBV2, the J call TRBJ2-2; a weak D match, TRBD1 (6 bases). The CDR3 totals 15 residues. Germline V gene lookup returns CDR1 SNHLY and CDR2 FYNNEI. V was cut by 6 bases and J by 1 base, with 12 bases left in between. The CDR3 DNA is TGTGCCAGCAGAACCGGGACATTGAACACCGGGGAGCTGTTTTTT. Its protein product is CASRTGTLNTGELFF.

V gene TRBV5-4 combines with J gene TRBJ1-1, with D tentatively TRBD1 (5 bases). V lost 4 bases to trimming and J lost 4 bases, with 20 bases between them. The CDR3 loop spans 16 amino acids. Looked up from germline, CDR1 is SGHNT and CDR2 is YYREEE (reference sequence). The CDR3 reads CASSPGGFTGGTEAFF. In nucleotides, the CDR3 is TGTGCCAGCAGCCCTGGCGGGTTTACCGGGGGCACTGAAGCTTTCTTT.

The chain links TRBV5-4 to TRBJ1-1; a possible D gene is TRBD1 (5 bases). V shed 4 bases and J shed 5 bases, with 15 bases lying between them. The CDR3 extends over 14 amino acids. CDR1 SGHNT and CDR2 YYREEE come from the germline V gene (reference sequence). CDR3: CASSLGGARTEAFF. CDR3 coding DNA: TGTGCCAGCAGCCTCGGGGGAGCGAGGACTGAAGCTTTCTTT.

The CDR3 spells CASSQTRLATANYGYTF. The DNA of the CDR3 is TGCGCCAGCAGCCAAACCAGACTAGCGACGGCGAACTATGGCTACACCTTC. The rearrangement links TRBV4-1 to TRBJ1-2; D is unresolved. CDR1 MGHRA and CDR2 YSYEKL come from the germline V gene. V lost 2 bases, J lost 2 bases, and 18 bases lay in between. This CDR3 has 17 residues.

The genes are TRBV7-8 and TRBJ1-1; tentatively, D is TRBD1 (5 bases). The V gene lost 5 bases and the J gene lost 4 bases, with 17 bases spanning the gap. Germline lookup yields CDR1 SGHVS and CDR2 FQNEAQ. This CDR3 has 15 amino acids. The CDR3 DNA is TGTGCCAGCAGCCCTTATTCAGGGAGGGTCACTGAAGCTTTCTTT. Translation: CASSPYSGRVTEAFF.

The V and J genes are TRBV6-1 and TRBJ2-7; D gene uncertain. Trimming removed 1 base at V and 2 bases at J, with 9 bases between. The CDR3 loop spans 14 amino acids. CDR1 is MNHNS, CDR2 SASEGT, per germline. DNA of the CDR3: TGTGCCAGCAGTGAAGTTTGGGTACCCTACGAGCAGTACTTC. It codes for CASSEVWVPYEQYF.

The J gene is TRBJ2-5, the V gene TRBV5-1; D not resolved. V lost 4 bases and J 1 base, leaving 8 bases between the germline ends. Germline CDR1 is SGHRS and CDR2 is YFSETQ. The CDR3 covers 13 residues. The CDR3 is CASSQDLQETQYF. CDR3 bases: TGCGCCAGCAGCCAGGACCTCCAAGAGACCCAGTACTTC.

This sequence joins TRBV11-3 and TRBJ2-2, with 11 nucleotides matching TRBD2. Unmatched junction bases numbered 11, after V lost 5 bases and J lost 6 bases. This CDR3 region has 17 residues. CDR1 is SGHNT and CDR2 is YENEEA in the germline V gene. The CDR3 loop is CASSQTSGNRVAGELFF. The CDR3 nucleotides read TGTGCCAGCAGCCAGACTAGCGGGAATCGAGTTGCCGGGGAGCTGTTTTTT.

This chain links TRBV30 with TRBJ1-5; D is ambiguous. This CDR3 spans 14 amino acids. V was shortened by 0 bases and J by 6 bases, with 12 bases between the two germline ends. Looked up from germline, CDR1 is GTSNPN and CDR2 is SVGIG (reference sequence). Here the CDR3 DNA reads TGTGCCTGGAGTGTTGAGTCGTGGAGTCAGCCCCAGCATTTT. Its translation is CAWSVESWSQPQHF.

V and J are TRBV28 and TRBJ2-7; tentative D call: TRBD2 (5 bases). V gave up 8 bases and J gave up 2 bases, with 13 bases separating them. The CDR3 length is 13 residues. The germline gives CDR1 MDHEN, CDR2 SYDVKM. The CDR3 sequence is CASRGPGTYEQYF. Here the CDR3 DNA reads TGTGCCAGCCGTGGACCGGGGACCTACGAGCAGTACTTC.

The chain has TRBV28 and TRBJ2-7; D is uncertain. This CDR3 spans 14 amino acids. In germline, CDR1 is MDHEN, CDR2 SYDVKM. V was trimmed by 4 bases and J by 1 base, leaving 11 bases between them. In DNA, the CDR3 is TGTGCCAGCAGTTCCTTAGTGGATTCCTACGAGCAGTACTTC. It codes for CASSSLVDSYEQYF.